The 31 T cell receptor beta chains below all came from one sample that was sequenced in a study of blood T cell repertoires in COVID-19. Data came from immunoSEQ multiplex PCR; TCRdb stores just in-frame clones and leaves some out. The sample consists of around 260,000 clones, less than 90% of them appearing once. Input material: peripheral blood. The receptors originated from a man aged 60 to 75 who had recovered from COVID-19.

This chain joins TRBV21-1 and TRBJ2-7; no DNA check was done on the table's D call, TRBD2. TRBV21-1 is a recognized pseudogene. CDR3 size: 14 residues. In DNA, the CDR3 is TGTGCCAGCAGGCCACTAGCGCTTGACTACGAGCAGTACTTC. It specifies CASRPLALDYEQYF.

This clone was counted between two and nine times. This rearrangement joins TRBV6-2 or TRBV6-3 to TRBJ2-7; 12 nucleotides align to TRBD1. Germline CDR1 MNHEY, CDR2 SVGEGT. The CDR3 is 19 amino acids. The V segment lost 6 bases and the J segment 0 bases; nucleotides outside the gene matches: 15. CDR3 sequence (DNA): TGTGCCAGCAGCCCTAGCCGGGACAGGGGGCTGTCGAGCTCCTACGAGCAGTACTTC. This codes for CASSPSRDRGLSSSYEQYF.

This rearrangement joins TRBV19 to TRBJ1-1; 7 bases map to TRBD1. This CDR3 has 13 amino acids. Germline lookup yields CDR1 LNHDA and CDR2 SQIVND (reference sequence). V shed 2 bases, J shed 6 bases, and the junction held 3 bases outside the gene matches. The CDR3 loop is CASSIRGPAEAFF. The CDR3 nucleotides are TGTGCCAGTAGTATAAGGGGGCCCGCTGAAGCTTTCTTT.

This clone was observed once. The CDR3 protein is CASRGASNEQFF. CDR3 nucleotides: TGTGCCAGCAGAGGGGCCAGCAATGAGCAGTTCTTC. The chain combines TRBV12-3 or TRBV12-4 with TRBJ2-1, with TRBD1 as a possible D gene (5 bases). Deletions cut 6 bases from V and 6 bases from J, with 9 bases between. The CDR3 totals 12 residues.

V and J are TRBV19 and TRBJ2-7; 7 positions agree with TRBD1. After removal of 5 bases from V and 3 bases from J, the junction contained 4 bases not matched to a gene. The CDR3 has 13 residues. Germline lookup yields CDR1 LNHDA and CDR2 SQIVND (reference sequence). Here the CDR3 DNA reads TGTGCCAGTAGTTTATGGGACAGCTACGAGCAGTACTTC. Translating gives CASSLWDSYEQYF.

This chain links TRBV18 with TRBJ1-2, with D perhaps TRBD1 (5 bases). Germline V CDR1 and CDR2: KGHSH, LQKENI. Trimming left V 8 bases short and J 0 bases short, with 16 bases between. CDR3 size: 15 residues. The CDR3 DNA follows: TGTGCCAGCGGACAAACTGAGTTAGCTAACTATGGCTACACCTTC. Its protein product is CASGQTELANYGYTF. Using reference TRBV18 and TRBJ1-2 for the parts outside the CDR3, the full variable domain is NAGVMQNPRHLVRRRGQEARLRCSPMKGHSHVYWYRQLPEEGLKFMVYLQKENIIDESGMPKERFSAEFPKEGPSILRIQQVVRGDSAAYFCASGQTELANYGYTFGSGTRLTVV.

The chain carries TRBV11-2 and TRBJ2-4; tentatively, D is TRBD1 (6 bases). The germline gives CDR1 SGHAT, CDR2 FQNNGV. With 4 bases removed from V and 6 bases from J, the gap between germline ends came to 16 bases. The CDR3 consists of 15 residues. The CDR3 protein is CASSSQTGPPNIQYF. The CDR3 DNA reads as TGTGCCAGCAGCTCGCAGACAGGTCCCCCAAACATTCAGTACTTC.

This chain uses TRBV30 with TRBJ1-2; D is possibly TRBD1 (5 bases). The germline V gene has CDR1 GTSNPN and CDR2 SVGIG (reference sequence). Trimming left V 4 bases short and J 0 bases short, with 6 bases between. The CDR3 is made up of 12 amino acids. The CDR3 region has the DNA TGTGCCTGGACAGGGACTAACTATGGCTACACCTTC. It encodes CAWTGTNYGYTF.

The chain recombines TRBV5-4 with TRBJ2-7, with 7 bases fitting TRBD1. Germline CDR1 and CDR2: SGHNT and YYREEE (reference sequence). V lost 0 bases, J lost 2 bases, and 2 bases stayed unmatched. The CDR3 totals 14 residues. CDR3: CASSLVGQAYEQYF. CDR3 nucleotides: TGTGCCAGCAGCTTGGTCGGACAGGCCTACGAGCAGTACTTC.

V is TRBV3-1 (or the pseudogene TRBV3-2) and J is TRBJ1-4; no clear D gene. Per germline, CDR1 LGHDT and CDR2 YNNKEL (reference sequence). The V end lost 4 bases, the J end lost 7 bases, and 7 bases lay between the germline ends. The CDR3 has 12 residues. The CDR3 reads CASSRGTEKLFF. As DNA, the CDR3 is TGTGCCAGCAGCCGAGGAACTGAAAAACTGTTTTTT.

V and J are TRBV11-2 and TRBJ1-6; 8 bases agree with TRBD1. This CDR3 comprises 15 residues. Trimming removed 5 bases from V and 4 bases from J; junction bases left unmatched: 4. Germline V gene sequence: CDR1 SGHAT, CDR2 FQNNGV. The CDR3 is CASSVGQGYNSPLHF. The DNA for the CDR3 is TGTGCCAGCAGCGTCGGACAGGGTTATAATTCACCCCTCCACTTT. Full variable domain (remainder filled in from reference TRBV11-2 and TRBJ1-6): EAGVAQSPRYKIIEKRQSVAFWCNPISGHATLYWYQQILGQGPKLLIQFQNNGVVDDSQLPKDRFSAERLKGVDSTLKIQPAKLEDSAVYLCASSVGQGYNSPLHFGNGTRLTVT.

The chain combines TRBV19 with TRBJ1-4; no clear D gene. The germline CDR1 and CDR2 sequences are LNHDA and SQIVND (reference sequence). The CDR3 runs 13 residues. Deletions cut 10 bases from V and 2 bases from J, with 11 bases between. In DNA, the CDR3 is TGTGCCACAAGACGGAGTACTAATGAAAAACTGTTTTTT. It codes for CATRRSTNEKLFF.

The V gene is TRBV6-2 or TRBV6-3, the J gene TRBJ1-6; D unresolved. With 1 base removed from V and 6 bases from J, the gap between germline ends came to 4 bases. The germline V gene has CDR1 MNHEY and CDR2 SVGEGT. This CDR3 has 13 residues. The CDR3 sequence is CASSYFLNSPLHF. The DNA for the CDR3 is TGTGCCAGCAGTTACTTCCTTAATTCACCCCTCCACTTT.

This clone has a single count. One end of the junction varies from germline; a read error may be responsible. The V and J genes are TRBV7-2 and TRBJ2-3, with D possibly TRBD1 on 5 matching bases. The germline CDR1 and CDR2 sequences are SGHTA and FQGNSA. The CDR3 is 11 amino acids. DNA for the CDR3: TGTGCCAGCAGCTTAAGGGCAGGGCCTGCTTTT. Its translation: CASSLRAGPAF.

This CDR3 is CASSLGGDRGTDTQYF. CDR3 coding DNA: TGTGCCAGCAGCTTAGGTGGGGACAGGGGCACAGATACGCAGTATTTT. This chain uses TRBV11-2 with TRBJ2-3, with TRBD1 matching 9 bases. CDR1 is SGHAT and CDR2 is FQNNGV in the germline V gene. V lost 1 base, J lost 1 base, and 3 bases stayed unmatched. This CDR3 comprises 16 residues. Full variable domain (missing parts from reference TRBV11-2 and TRBJ2-3): EAGVAQSPRYKIIEKRQSVAFWCNPISGHATLYWYQQILGQGPKLLIQFQNNGVVDDSQLPKDRFSAERLKGVDSTLKIQPAKLEDSAVYLCASSLGGDRGTDTQYFGPGTRLTVL.

The chain uses TRBV5-1 and TRBJ1-1, with D possibly being TRBD1 (6 bases). This CDR3 is 15 amino acids long. V was cut by 0 bases and J by 3 bases, with 12 bases left in between. CDR1 and CDR2 from the germline V gene are SGHRS and YFSETQ. The CDR3 DNA reads TGCGCCAGCAGCTTGGTCCCAGGGGTGGACACTGAAGCTTTCTTT. Protein: CASSLVPGVDTEAFF. The whole variable domain, filled in from reference TRBV5-1 and TRBJ1-1, reads KAGVTQTPRYLIKTRGQQVTLSCSPISGHRSVSWYQQTPGQGLQFLFEYFSETQRNKGNFPGRFSGRQFSNSRSEMNVSTLELGDSALYLCASSLVPGVDTEAFFGQGTRLTVV.

The CDR3 spells CASSPRTGANTEAFF. DNA of the CDR3: TGTGCCAGTAGTCCCCGGACAGGGGCGAACACTGAAGCTTTCTTT. The chain carries TRBV19 and TRBJ1-1, with TRBD1 matching 9 bases. Unmatched junction bases numbered 5, after V lost 5 bases and J lost 1 base. CDR1 and CDR2 from the germline V gene are LNHDA and SQIVND (reference sequence). The CDR3 consists of 15 residues. The whole variable domain, filled in from reference TRBV19 and TRBJ1-1, reads DGGITQSPKYLFRKEGQNVTLSCEQNLNHDAMYWYRQDPGQGLRLIYYSQIVNDFQKGDIAEGYSVSREKKESFPLTVTSAQKNPTAFYLCASSPRTGANTEAFFGQGTRLTVV.

V and J are TRBV7-3 and TRBJ2-5, with TRBD1 as a possible D gene (7 bases). V shed 2 bases and J shed 5 bases, with 12 bases lying between them. Germline values: CDR1 SGHTA, CDR2 FQGTGA. This CDR3 has 14 residues. Here the CDR3 reads CASSLQPGGETQYF. Written as DNA, the CDR3 is TGTGCCAGCAGCTTACAGCCAGGGGGGGAGACCCAGTACTTC.

This chain uses TRBV15 with TRBJ2-1; 14 nucleotides line up with TRBD2. CDR3 length: 16 residues. Germline V gene sequence: CDR1 LNHNV, CDR2 YYDKDF (reference sequence). With 5 bases clipped from V and 7 bases from J, the junction kept 7 bases outside the gene matches. The CDR3 sequence is CATSLGTSGGTNEQFF. For the CDR3, the DNA is TGTGCCACCAGCCTTGGGACTAGCGGGGGAACGAATGAGCAGTTCTTC.

With regard to this clone: Additional DNA sequences in this sample encode the identical CDR3. This chain uses TRBV5-1 with TRBJ2-7, with D hard to call. Germline V gene data show CDR1 as SGHRS and CDR2 as YFSETQ. Trimming left V 1 base short and J 0 bases short, with 5 bases between. This CDR3 contains 13 residues. The CDR3 region is CASSLRSSYEQYF. The CDR3 bases are TGCGCCAGCAGCTTGCGGAGCTCCTACGAGCAGTACTTC.

The chain couples TRBV5-1 to TRBJ2-3; 12 bases fit TRBD2. The CDR3 loop spans 17 amino acids. J gave up 0 bases and V 3 bases, and 5 bases lay outside the gene matches. Germline V lookup: CDR1 SGHRS, CDR2 YFSETQ. CDR3 loop: CASSWGLAGPSTDTQYF. The CDR3 bases are TGCGCCAGCAGCTGGGGACTAGCGGGCCCCAGCACAGATACGCAGTATTTT.

V gene TRBV3-1 (or the pseudogene TRBV3-2) combines with J gene TRBJ2-5; 10 nucleotides agree with TRBD1. CDR3 length: 15 amino acids. The germline CDR1 and CDR2 sequences are LGHDT and YNNKEL (reference sequence). After removal of 3 bases from V and 5 bases from J, the junction contained 6 bases not matched to a gene. CDR3 DNA: TGTGCCAGCAGCCAGAGGACAGGGGGAAGGGAGACCCAGTACTTC. Translation: CASSQRTGGRETQYF.

This chain links TRBV2 with TRBJ1-6; D is ambiguous. Germline values: CDR1 SNHLY, CDR2 FYNNEI. This CDR3 spans 14 amino acids. V was pared by 5 bases and J by 7 bases, with 12 bases between. The CDR3 DNA sequence: TGTGCCAGCAGTTTCTCAGATCAAAATTCACCCCTCCACTTT. Encoded protein: CASSFSDQNSPLHF.

The chain employs TRBV23-1 and TRBJ2-3, with D perhaps TRBD1 (6 bases). TRBV23-1 is an ORF for which the function is uncertain. The CDR3 contains 14 residues. Trimming stripped 6 bases from V and 5 bases from J, with 15 bases between. The CDR3 DNA sequence: TGCGCCAGCAGCCAAAGGACAGACGTAGATACGCAGTATTTT. Its protein product is CASSQRTDVDTQYF.

This clone was seen only once. The rearrangement links TRBV30 to TRBJ2-1; maybe TRBD1 (6 bases). Per the germline V gene, CDR1 is GTSNPN and CDR2 is SVGIG (reference sequence). There are 15 residues in the CDR3. Trimming took off 8 bases at V and 1 base at J, with 18 bases between the two ends. CDR3 nucleotide sequence: TGTGCCGGGGGCAGCGGAAGCGGTTCCTACAATGAGCAGTTCTTC. It is translated as CAGGSGSGSYNEQFF.

The chain joins TRBV19 to TRBJ2-5, with 14 nucleotides matching TRBD2. The CDR3 consists of 17 residues. Germline CDR1 is LNHDA and CDR2 is SQIVND (reference sequence). V dropped 5 bases and J dropped 4; count of bases not matched to a gene: 9. The CDR3 nucleotides are TGTGCCAGTAGTTCCAAACGGACTAGCGGGGGGTTAGAGACCCAGTACTTC. It specifies CASSSKRTSGGLETQYF.

This chain uses TRBV14 with TRBJ2-1, with TRBD2 matching 13 bases. CDR3 length equals 20 residues. Germline assignment: CDR1 SGHDN and CDR2 FVKESK. J was trimmed by 0 bases and V by 4 bases; bases with no gene match: 12. In nucleotides, the CDR3 is TGTGCCAGCAGCCCGAGGAGGGGACTAGCGGGACCGAGCTCCTACAATGAGCAGTTCTTC. As protein: CASSPRRGLAGPSSYNEQFF. The complete variable domain, with remaining parts taken from reference TRBV14 and TRBJ2-1, reads EAGVTQFPSHSVIEKGQTVTLRCDPISGHDNLYWYRRVMGKEIKFLLHFVKESKQDESGMPNNRFLAERTGGTYSTLKVQPAELEDSGVYFCASSPRRGLAGPSSYNEQFFGPGTRLTVL.

This clone was observed once. The chain is built from TRBV6-1 and TRBJ1-2, with D perhaps TRBD1 (6 bases). The CDR3 is made up of 15 amino acids. V dropped 3 bases and J dropped 0 bases, with 11 bases sitting between them. Germline-derived CDR1 and CDR2 are MNHNS and SASEGT. DNA of the CDR3: TGTGCCAGCAGTGATGGACAGCTCTCTAACTATGGCTACACCTTC. Its protein is CASSDGQLSNYGYTF.

V gene TRBV4-2 combines with J gene TRBJ1-2; D is uncertain. The CDR3 consists of 15 residues. Per germline, CDR1 LGHNA and CDR2 YNFKEQ. Trimming shortened V by 0 bases and J by 0 bases, and 8 bases separated the two germline ends. This CDR3 reads CASSQDAGANYGYTF. The CDR3 bases are TGTGCCAGCAGCCAAGATGCGGGAGCTAACTATGGCTACACCTTC.

This sequence joins TRBV2 and TRBJ2-7; 9 nucleotides align to TRBD1. The germline CDR1 and CDR2 sequences are SNHLY and FYNNEI. The CDR3 is made up of 15 amino acids. With 6 bases clipped from V and 6 bases from J, the junction kept 12 bases outside the gene matches. The CDR3 here is CASRTPGQGYGEQYF. The CDR3 coding sequence is TGTGCCAGCAGAACCCCGGGACAGGGTTATGGCGAGCAGTACTTC.

The V and J genes are TRBV7-9 and TRBJ2-1, with a possible D match to TRBD1 (6 bases). Germline loops: CDR1 SEHNR, CDR2 FQNEAQ (reference sequence). The CDR3 contains 19 residues. Trimming took 1 base from V and 2 from J, leaving 21 bases between them. The CDR3 DNA sequence: TGTGCCAGCAGCTTAGAAGTCCCGGTGTCAGGGGTCACCTACAATGAGCAGTTCTTC. Protein: CASSLEVPVSGVTYNEQFF. Using reference TRBV7-9 and TRBJ2-1 for the parts outside the CDR3, the full variable domain is DTGVSQNPRHKITKRGQNVTFRCDPISEHNRLYWYRQTLGQGPEFLTYFQNEAQLEKSRLLSDRFSAERPKGSFSTLEIQRTEQGDSAMYLCASSLEVPVSGVTYNEQFFGPGTRLTVL.